The 27 T cell receptor beta chains presented below share a single source sample, sequenced in a study of T-cell memory formation after mild COVID-19. MiXCR was run by TCRdb on the 5' RACE reads, yielding one entry per CDR3 protein. The data hold about 440,000 distinct CDR3 sequences, with about 20% observed a single time. Material: PBMCs or a T cell subset sorted from them (not recorded which). The receptors shown here come from an adult woman who had mild COVID-19 (a few samples of this study predate the infection). Cell type and time point are not known.

This clonotype came up a few times. V usage is TRBV20-1 and J usage is TRBJ1-2, with a possible D match to TRBD1 (5 bases). V was clipped by 4 bases and J by 2 bases, with 8 bases between them. Germline CDR1 is DFQATT and CDR2 is SNEGSKA (reference sequence). The CDR3 covers 12 residues. The CDR3 protein is CSATSGNYGYTF. The CDR3 DNA is TGCAGTGCTACCTCAGGGAACTATGGCTACACCTTC.

The J gene is TRBJ2-7, the V gene TRBV5-1; D not resolved. This CDR3 region has 14 residues. V lost 1 base and J lost 2, with 10 bases in between. Germline CDR1 is SGHRS and CDR2 is YFSETQ. The DNA for the CDR3 is TGCGCCAGCAGCTTGTTACAGCCCCCCTACGAGCAGTACTTC. It yields the protein CASSLLQPPYEQYF. Full variable domain (rest looked up from reference TRBV5-1 and TRBJ2-7): KAGVTQTPRYLIKTRGQQVTLSCSPISGHRSVSWYQQTPGQGLQFLFEYFSETQRNKGNFPGRFSGRQFSNSRSEMNVSTLELGDSALYLCASSLLQPPYEQYFGPGTRLTVT.

Points on this clonotype: Germline is not matched at one junction end, which may reflect a read error. The chain links TRBV4-1 to TRBJ1-1; TRBD1 matches at 10 bases. The CDR3 has 12 residues. The V gene's germline CDR1 is MGHRA and CDR2 YSYEKL. The CDR3 DNA reads TGCGCCAGCAGCGGGACAGGGGCATCTCTTTTTTTT. It specifies CASSGTGASLFF.

In this sample, this clonotype turned up a few times. The chain combines TRBV18 with TRBJ2-2, with D possibly matching TRBD2 (5 bases). V shed 2 bases and J shed 4 bases, with 14 bases lying between them. CDR1 is KGHSH and CDR2 is LQKENI in the germline V gene. The CDR3 covers 16 residues. The CDR3 DNA sequence: TGTGCCAGCTCACCATCGGGGTCCGCGGGCACCGGGGAGCTGTTTTTT. Amino acid sequence: CASSPSGSAGTGELFF.

This clonotype was detected a few times. The chain carries TRBV7-8 and TRBJ2-1; 7 nucleotides agree with TRBD2. The germline gives CDR1 SGHVS, CDR2 FQNEAQ. This CDR3 has 14 residues. Trimming at V came to 0 bases and at J to 12 bases, leaving 8 bases not matched to a gene. DNA for the CDR3: TGTGCCAGCAGCTTAGCGGGCGGGGGTCGGCGGCAGTTCTTC. This gives the protein CASSLAGGGRRQFF.

The chain couples TRBV30 to TRBJ2-7, with D possibly TRBD1 on 5 matching bases. The CDR3 contains 14 residues. The germline gives CDR1 GTSNPN, CDR2 SVGIG (reference sequence). With 0 bases removed from V and 4 bases from J, the gap between germline ends came to 13 bases. The CDR3 DNA reads as TGTGCCTGGAGTGTTGGCAGGGATCGGTACGAGCAGTACTTC. It is translated as CAWSVGRDRYEQYF. Variable domain in full (rest from reference TRBV30 and TRBJ2-7): SQTIHQWPATLVQPVGSPLSLECTVEGTSNPNLYWYRQAAGRGLQLLFYSVGIGQISSEVPQNLSASRPQDRQFILSSKKLLLSDSGFYLCAWSVGRDRYEQYFGPGTRLTVT.

V usage is TRBV4-1 and J usage is TRBJ1-6, with D possibly matching TRBD1 (6 bases). V lost 1 base, J lost 8 bases, and 15 bases lay in between. This CDR3 has 16 amino acids. Per the germline V gene, CDR1 is MGHRA and CDR2 is YSYEKL. Written as DNA, the CDR3 is TGCGCCAGCAGCCAAGCACAGGGTGAGCAGCATTCACCCCTCCACTTT. Its protein is CASSQAQGEQHSPLHF.

The table lists this clonotype with a few counts. This sequence joins TRBV15 and TRBJ1-2; D gene unclear. V was pared by 8 bases and J by 0 bases, with 10 bases between. The V gene's germline CDR1 is LNHNV and CDR2 YYDKDF (reference sequence). The CDR3 runs to 13 residues. This chain's CDR3 is CATGIRANYGYTF. CDR3 in DNA: TGTGCCACCGGGATCCGAGCTAACTATGGCTACACCTTC.

The table lists this clonotype with a few counts. The chain uses TRBV20-1 and TRBJ2-7; tentatively, D is TRBD1 or TRBD2 (6 bases each). The CDR3 is 13 amino acids. Trimming took 6 bases from V and 2 from J, leaving 14 bases between them. The germline V gene has CDR1 DFQATT and CDR2 SNEGSKA (reference sequence). The CDR3 is CSARERGAYEQYF. DNA for the CDR3: TGCAGTGCGCGCGAGAGGGGGGCCTACGAGCAGTACTTC.

The chain couples TRBV7-9 to TRBJ2-7; 7 nucleotides line up with TRBD2. The CDR3 totals 17 residues. Per germline, CDR1 SEHNR and CDR2 FQNEAQ (reference sequence). With 5 bases clipped from V and 4 bases from J, the junction kept 17 bases outside the gene matches. As DNA, the CDR3 is TGTGCCAGCAGCACCACCCTCGGCGGGGGAGTCGGGTACGAGCAGTACTTC. Its translation: CASSTTLGGGVGYEQYF.

This sequence joins TRBV7-4 and TRBJ1-1; D unresolved. The germline V gene encodes CDR1 SGHVT and CDR2 SQSDAQ. V lost 0 bases and J 3 bases, leaving 11 bases between the germline ends. The CDR3 extends over 15 amino acids. The CDR3, as DNA: TGTGCCAGCAGCTTAGCGGCAAAGTTGGACACTGAAGCTTTCTTT. This sequence encodes CASSLAAKLDTEAFF.

The rearrangement uses TRBV3-1 and TRBJ1-5; 8 bases agree with TRBD1. Germline V CDR1 and CDR2: LGHDT, YNNKEL (reference sequence). This CDR3 contains 14 residues. The ends lost 4 bases at V and 7 bases at J; junction bases unmatched: 6. The CDR3 DNA sequence: TGTGCCAGCAGCCGGGGACAGGCGGGGCAGCCCCAGCATTTT. Its protein product is CASSRGQAGQPQHF.

The rearrangement joins TRBV7-6 to TRBJ2-5; no definite D call. The CDR3 runs 18 residues. The germline V gene encodes CDR1 SGHVS and CDR2 FNYEAQ. The V end lost 5 bases, the J end lost 4 bases, and 26 bases lay between the germline ends. CDR3 loop: CASSPGGDSLAPGETQYF. The CDR3 DNA follows: TGTGCCAGCAGCCCGGGTGGCGACTCTTTAGCACCCGGAGAGACCCAGTACTTC.

This chain links TRBV6-6 with TRBJ1-1; D perhaps matches TRBD1 (6 bases). The V gene lost 5 bases and the J gene lost 6 bases, with 19 bases spanning the gap. Germline lookup yields CDR1 MNHNY and CDR2 SVGAGI (reference sequence). The CDR3 spans 15 residues. CDR3 region: CASSGTDRALPEAFF. The CDR3 bases are TGTGCCAGCAGTGGAACGGACAGAGCCCTACCTGAAGCTTTCTTT.

This clonotype was observed a few times. Written as DNA, the CDR3 is TGTGCCAGCAGCCAAGGATTCTCTCCTGGGACAGGGGCGCATGAGCAGTTCTTC. Protein: CASSQGFSPGTGAHEQFF. The rearrangement uses TRBV3-1 and TRBJ2-1, with 10 bases that match TRBD1. The CDR3 spans 18 residues. With 1 base clipped from V and 8 bases from J, the junction kept 14 bases outside the gene matches. The germline gives CDR1 LGHDT, CDR2 YNNKEL (reference sequence).

The V and J genes are TRBV5-1 and TRBJ2-7, with D hard to call. The germline CDR1 and CDR2 sequences are SGHRS and YFSETQ. CDR3 length: 16 residues. Between the trimmed V and J ends, which lost 0 bases and 4 bases, there was a span of 17 bases. CDR3 sequence (DNA): TGCGCCAGCAGCTTGGAGCCTCTCCGCACATTGTACGAGCAGTACTTC. This codes for CASSLEPLRTLYEQYF.

The gene calls are TRBV3-1 and TRBJ1-2; D is uncertain. The CDR3 is made up of 14 amino acids. The ends were cut back, 0 bases at V and 7 bases at J, with 12 bases in the middle. Per the germline V gene, CDR1 is LGHDT and CDR2 is YNNKEL (reference sequence). CDR3 loop: CASSQDEGIGGYTF. The CDR3 nucleotides read TGTGCCAGCAGCCAAGATGAGGGAATAGGTGGCTACACCTTC.

This sequence joins TRBV27 and TRBJ2-1; 7 nucleotides line up with TRBD2. Germline V gene data show CDR1 as MNHEY and CDR2 as SMNVEV (reference sequence). V gave up 2 bases and J gave up 3 bases; unmatched junction bases: 4. This CDR3 is built from 15 residues. CDR3 DNA: TGTGCCAGCAGTTTAGCGGGGGAGGACTACAATGAGCAGTTCTTC. This translates into CASSLAGEDYNEQFF.

This clonotype turned up a few times. V and J are TRBV18 and TRBJ2-1; 8 bases line up with TRBD1. V lost 5 bases, J lost 4 bases, and 7 bases stayed unmatched. The CDR3 is 15 residues long. Per the germline V gene, CDR1 is KGHSH and CDR2 is LQKENI. The CDR3 protein is CASSAGDRRYNEQFF. The CDR3 DNA follows: TGTGCCAGCTCAGCCGGGGACAGGCGGTACAATGAGCAGTTCTTC. The variable domain in full, with the rest retrieved from reference TRBV18 and TRBJ2-1, is NAGVMQNPRHLVRRRGQEARLRCSPMKGHSHVYWYRQLPEEGLKFMVYLQKENIIDESGMPKERFSAEFPKEGPSILRIQQVVRGDSAAYFCASSAGDRRYNEQFFGPGTRLTVL.

The V call is TRBV12-3 or TRBV12-4, the J call TRBJ2-7; 7 positions agree with TRBD1. This CDR3 is built from 14 residues. Losses at the gene ends were 6 bases for V and 3 bases for J; bases not matched to a gene: 8. This chain's CDR3 is CASSTRQGGYEQYF. As DNA, the CDR3 is TGTGCCAGCAGCACCCGACAGGGCGGCTACGAGCAGTACTTC.

This clonotype was observed a handful of times. This sequence joins TRBV19 and TRBJ2-5; D possibly uses TRBD1 or TRBD2 (5 bases each). The CDR3 contains 13 residues. In germline, CDR1 is LNHDA, CDR2 SQIVND (reference sequence). V was shortened by 7 bases and J by 5 bases, with 14 bases between the two germline ends. CDR3 in amino acids: CASTQWGGETQYF. In nucleotides, the CDR3 is TGTGCCAGTACCCAGTGGGGCGGGGAGACCCAGTACTTC.

The chain is built from TRBV13 and TRBJ2-1, with D perhaps matching TRBD1 (6 bases). The V and J ends lost 5 bases and 0 bases respectively, with 11 bases between them. From germline, CDR1 is PRHDT and CDR2 FYEKMQ (reference sequence). CDR3 length: 15 residues. CDR3 sequence reads: CASSTRGISYNEQFF. In DNA form, the CDR3 reads TGTGCCAGCAGCACAAGGGGGATCTCCTACAATGAGCAGTTCTTC. Full variable domain (rest looked up from reference TRBV13 and TRBJ2-1): AAGVIQSPRHLIKEKRETATLKCYPIPRHDTVYWYQQGPGQDPQFLISFYEKMQSDKGSIPDRFSAQQFSDYHSELNMSSLELGDSALYFCASSTRGISYNEQFFGPGTRLTVL.

This clonotype was seen just once. The chain joins TRBV12-3 or TRBV12-4 to TRBJ1-5; D not certain. Deletions cut 4 bases from V and 5 bases from J, with 9 bases between. CDR3 length equals 13 residues. CDR3 coding DNA: TGTGCCAGCAGTTCAGTCCCGTATCAGCCCCAGCATTTT. As protein: CASSSVPYQPQHF.

There are a few counts of this clonotype. The genes are TRBV7-9 and TRBJ2-2, with 8 bases aligning to TRBD2. V dropped 1 base and J dropped 7; count of bases not matched to a gene: 5. CDR1 SEHNR and CDR2 FQNEAQ come from the germline V gene (reference sequence). This CDR3 region has 15 residues. CDR3 DNA sequence: TGTGCCAGCAGCTTAGACGGACTAGCAAACGGGGAGCTGTTTTTT. Translated: CASSLDGLANGELFF. The variable domain in full, completed from reference TRBV7-9 and TRBJ2-2, reads DTGVSQNPRHKITKRGQNVTFRCDPISEHNRLYWYRQTLGQGPEFLTYFQNEAQLEKSRLLSDRFSAERPKGSFSTLEIQRTEQGDSAMYLCASSLDGLANGELFFGEGSRLTVL.

The J gene is TRBJ2-5, the V gene TRBV7-6; 16 nucleotides line up with TRBD2. The CDR3 covers 19 residues. Unmatched junction bases numbered 11, after V lost 5 bases and J lost 2 bases. Germline V gene sequence: CDR1 SGHVS, CDR2 FNYEAQ. The CDR3 reads CASSHQGLAGGPGQETQYF. The CDR3 DNA reads as TGTGCCAGCAGCCATCAGGGACTAGCGGGAGGGCCGGGGCAAGAGACCCAGTACTTC.

The sample holds a few counts of this clonotype. An end of the junction differs from the germline gene, which may be a read error. This sequence joins TRBV20-1 and TRBJ2-1, with 9 bases aligning to TRBD2. This CDR3 is built from 15 residues. Looked up from germline, CDR1 is DFQATT and CDR2 is SNEGSKA (reference sequence). The CDR3 region has the DNA TGCAGTGCTGGAGACCCGGGACTAGCCGACAATGAGCAGTTCTTC. Translated: CSAGDPGLADNEQFF.

This clonotype was counted between two and nine times. The CDR3 protein is CASSLDGRYEAFF. Written as DNA, the CDR3 is TGCGCCAGCAGCTTGGACGGCAGGTATGAAGCTTTCTTT. V gene TRBV5-1 combines with J gene TRBJ1-1; D call uncertain. Looked up from germline, CDR1 is SGHRS and CDR2 is YFSETQ. V lost 0 bases, J lost 7 bases, and 10 bases lay in between. This CDR3 contains 13 residues.